This T cell receptor beta chain was captured in a study of blood T cell repertoires in COVID-19. Study-wide context: The analysed material was cDNA or gDNA that came from T cells, B-cell-depleted T cells, or PBMCs.

Data came from immunoSEQ multiplex PCR; TCRdb stores just in-frame clones and leaves some out. In the table there are more than 200,000 clones, roughly 84% of which are singletons. This CDR3 region has 17 residues. The junction had 7 bases not matched to a gene; V was cut back by 1 base and J by 1 base. The V gene's germline CDR1 is LNHDA and CDR2 SQIVND (reference sequence). The sequence was obtained from a young man in a cohort exposed to, infected with or recovered from COVID-19 (not recorded which). The sample comprised PBMCs or T cells enriched from blood (not recorded which). V gene TRBV19 combines with J gene TRBJ1-1; 9 bases match TRBD1. The CDR3: CASSIGIPGQGNTEAFF. In DNA form, the CDR3 reads TGTGCCAGTAGTATAGGAATCCCGGGACAGGGGAACACTGAAGCTTTCTTT.